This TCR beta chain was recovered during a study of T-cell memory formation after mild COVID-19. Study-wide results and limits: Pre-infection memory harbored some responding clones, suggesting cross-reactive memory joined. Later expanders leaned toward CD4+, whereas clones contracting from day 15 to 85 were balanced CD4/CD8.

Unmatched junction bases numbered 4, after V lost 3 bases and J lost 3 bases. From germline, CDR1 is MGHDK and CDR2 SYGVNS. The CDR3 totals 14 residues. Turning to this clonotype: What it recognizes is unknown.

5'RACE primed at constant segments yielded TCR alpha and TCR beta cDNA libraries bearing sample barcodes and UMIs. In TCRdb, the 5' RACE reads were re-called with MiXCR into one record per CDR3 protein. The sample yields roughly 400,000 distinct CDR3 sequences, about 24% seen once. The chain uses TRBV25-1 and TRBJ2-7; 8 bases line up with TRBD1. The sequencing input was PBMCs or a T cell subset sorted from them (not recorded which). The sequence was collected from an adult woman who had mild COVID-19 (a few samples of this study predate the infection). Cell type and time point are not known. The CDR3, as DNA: TGTGCCAGCAGTGACTCCGGACAGGGCTACGAGCAGTACTTC. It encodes CASSDSGQGYEQYF.